This entry is about one T cell receptor beta chain. The record originates from a study of blood T cell repertoires in COVID-19. Looking at the study overall: The cDNA or gDNA used as material had been derived from T cells, B-cell-depleted T cells, or PBMCs.

Generated by immunoSEQ multiplex PCR, the TCRdb table keeps only in-frame clones and is missing some. Here the sample spans roughly 87,000 clones, about nine tenths being singletons. Germline V CDR1 and CDR2: SGHRS, YFSETQ. This CDR3 comprises 12 residues. The ends were cut back, 3 bases at V and 11 bases at J, with 14 bases in the middle. The receptor was derived from a man aged 60 to 69 with acute or convalescent COVID-19. What was sequenced was peripheral blood. This sequence joins TRBV5-1 and TRBJ1-1; a possible D gene is TRBD1 (5 bases). CDR3: CASSSQQGRAFF. CDR3 DNA sequence: TGCGCCAGCAGCTCGCAGCAGGGCCGGGCTTTCTTT. Looking up the rest from reference TRBV5-1 and TRBJ1-1 gives the full variable domain: KAGVTQTPRYLIKTRGQQVTLSCSPISGHRSVSWYQQTPGQGLQFLFEYFSETQRNKGNFPGRFSGRQFSNSRSEMNVSTLELGDSALYLCASSSQQGRAFFGQGTRLTVV.